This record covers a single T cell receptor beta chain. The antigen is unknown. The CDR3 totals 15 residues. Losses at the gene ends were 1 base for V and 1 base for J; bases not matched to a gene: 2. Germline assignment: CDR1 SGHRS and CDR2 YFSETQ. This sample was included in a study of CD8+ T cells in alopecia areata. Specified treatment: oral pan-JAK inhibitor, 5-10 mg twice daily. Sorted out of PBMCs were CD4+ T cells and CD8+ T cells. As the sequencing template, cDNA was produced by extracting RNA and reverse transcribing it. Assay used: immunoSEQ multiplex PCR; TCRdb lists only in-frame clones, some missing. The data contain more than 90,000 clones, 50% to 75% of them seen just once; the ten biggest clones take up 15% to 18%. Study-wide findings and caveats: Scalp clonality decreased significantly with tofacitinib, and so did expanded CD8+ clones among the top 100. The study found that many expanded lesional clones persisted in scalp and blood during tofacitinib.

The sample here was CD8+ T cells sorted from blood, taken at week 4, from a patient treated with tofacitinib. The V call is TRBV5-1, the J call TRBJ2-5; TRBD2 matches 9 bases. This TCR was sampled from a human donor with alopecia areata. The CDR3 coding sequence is TGCGCCAGCAGCTTGACAGCGGGGGGCCAAGAGACCCAGTACTTC. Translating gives CASSLTAGGQETQYF. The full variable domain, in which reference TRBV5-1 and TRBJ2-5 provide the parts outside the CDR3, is KAGVTQTPRYLIKTRGQQVTLSCSPISGHRSVSWYQQTPGQGLQFLFEYFSETQRNKGNFPGRFSGRQFSNSRSEMNVSTLELGDSALYLCASSLTAGGQETQYFGPGTRLLVL.